This TCR beta chain was sequenced in a study of control samples from healthy donors and cancer patients. Data came from immunoSEQ multiplex PCR; TCRdb stores just in-frame clones and leaves some out. In the table there are about 82,000 clones, around 94% of which are singletons. CDR3 length: 15 amino acids. Per germline, CDR1 MDHEN and CDR2 SYDVKM. Trimming left V 9 bases short and J 0 bases short, with 18 bases between. The origin of this receptor is a young woman in good health. Material for sequencing was blood. The chain couples TRBV28 to TRBJ2-7; D uncertain. The CDR3 is CASMSSGPTSYEQYF. Written as DNA, the CDR3 is TGTGCCAGTATGTCATCCGGGCCGACCTCCTACGAGCAGTACTTC.